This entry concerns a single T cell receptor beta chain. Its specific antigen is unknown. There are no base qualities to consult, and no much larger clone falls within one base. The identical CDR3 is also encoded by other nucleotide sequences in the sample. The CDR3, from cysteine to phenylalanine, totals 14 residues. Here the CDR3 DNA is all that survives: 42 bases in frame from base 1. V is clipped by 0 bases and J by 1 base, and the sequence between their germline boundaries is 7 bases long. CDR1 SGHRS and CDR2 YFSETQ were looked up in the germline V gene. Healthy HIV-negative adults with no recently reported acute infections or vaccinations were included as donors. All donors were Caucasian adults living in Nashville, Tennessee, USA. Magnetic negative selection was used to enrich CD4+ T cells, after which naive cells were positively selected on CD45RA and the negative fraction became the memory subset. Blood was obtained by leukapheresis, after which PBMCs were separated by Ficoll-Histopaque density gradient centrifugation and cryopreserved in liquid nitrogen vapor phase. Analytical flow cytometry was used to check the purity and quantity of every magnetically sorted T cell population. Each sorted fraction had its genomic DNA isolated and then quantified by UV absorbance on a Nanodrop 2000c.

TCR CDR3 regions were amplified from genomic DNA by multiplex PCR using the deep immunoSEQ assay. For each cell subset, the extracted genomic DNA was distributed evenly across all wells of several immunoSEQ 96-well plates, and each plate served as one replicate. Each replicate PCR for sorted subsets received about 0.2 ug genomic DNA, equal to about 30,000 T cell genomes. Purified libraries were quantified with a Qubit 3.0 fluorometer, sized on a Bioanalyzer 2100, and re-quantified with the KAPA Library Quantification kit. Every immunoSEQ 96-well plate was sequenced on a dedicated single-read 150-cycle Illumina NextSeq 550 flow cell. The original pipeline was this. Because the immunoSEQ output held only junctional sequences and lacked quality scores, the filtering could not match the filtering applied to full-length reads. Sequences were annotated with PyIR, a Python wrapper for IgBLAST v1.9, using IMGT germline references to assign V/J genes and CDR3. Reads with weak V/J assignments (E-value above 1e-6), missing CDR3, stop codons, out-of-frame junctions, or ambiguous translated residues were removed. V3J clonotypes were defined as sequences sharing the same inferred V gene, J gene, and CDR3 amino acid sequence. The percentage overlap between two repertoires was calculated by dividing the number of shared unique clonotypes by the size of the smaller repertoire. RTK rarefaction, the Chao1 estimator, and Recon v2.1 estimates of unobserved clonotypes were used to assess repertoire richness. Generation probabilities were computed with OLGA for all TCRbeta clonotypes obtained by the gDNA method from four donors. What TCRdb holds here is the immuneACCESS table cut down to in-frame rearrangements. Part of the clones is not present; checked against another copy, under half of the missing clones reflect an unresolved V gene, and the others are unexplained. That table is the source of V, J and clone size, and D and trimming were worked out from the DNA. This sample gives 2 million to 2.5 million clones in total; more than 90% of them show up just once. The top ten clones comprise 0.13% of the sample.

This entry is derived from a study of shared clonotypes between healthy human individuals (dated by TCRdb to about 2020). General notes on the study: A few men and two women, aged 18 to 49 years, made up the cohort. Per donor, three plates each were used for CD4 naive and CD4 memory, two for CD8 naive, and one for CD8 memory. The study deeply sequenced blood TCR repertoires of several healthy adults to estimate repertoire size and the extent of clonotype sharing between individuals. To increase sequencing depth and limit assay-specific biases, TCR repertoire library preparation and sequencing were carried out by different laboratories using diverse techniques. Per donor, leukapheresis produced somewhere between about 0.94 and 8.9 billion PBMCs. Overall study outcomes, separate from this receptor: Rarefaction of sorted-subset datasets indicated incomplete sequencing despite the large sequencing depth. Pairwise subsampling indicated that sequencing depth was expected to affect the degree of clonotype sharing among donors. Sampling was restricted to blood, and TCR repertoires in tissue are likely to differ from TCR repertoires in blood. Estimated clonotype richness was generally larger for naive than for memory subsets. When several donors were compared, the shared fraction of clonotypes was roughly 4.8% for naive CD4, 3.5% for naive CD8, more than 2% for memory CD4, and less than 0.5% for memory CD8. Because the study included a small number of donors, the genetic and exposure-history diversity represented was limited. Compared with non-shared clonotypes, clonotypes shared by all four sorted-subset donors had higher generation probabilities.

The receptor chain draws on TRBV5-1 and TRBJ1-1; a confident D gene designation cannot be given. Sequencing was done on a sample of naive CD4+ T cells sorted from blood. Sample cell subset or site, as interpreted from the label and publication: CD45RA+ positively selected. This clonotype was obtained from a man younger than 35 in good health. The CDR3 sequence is CASSLVSANTEAFF. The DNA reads TGCGCCAGCAGCTTGGTCTCAGCGAACACTGAAGCTTTCTTT. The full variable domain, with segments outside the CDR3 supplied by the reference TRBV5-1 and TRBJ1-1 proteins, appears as KAGVTQTPRYLIKTRGQQVTLSCSPISGHRSVSWYQQTPGQGLQFLFEYFSETQRNKGNFPGRFSGRQFSNSRSEMNVSTLELGDSALYLCASSLVSANTEAFFGQGTRLTVV.